This T cell receptor (beta chain) was recorded in a study of cytomegalovirus exposure and HLA in healthy donors. The germline V gene has CDR1 MDHEN and CDR2 SYDVKM. After removal of 2 bases from V and 5 bases from J, the junction contained 16 bases not matched to a gene. The CDR3 has 18 residues. Researchers ran the PCR with 60 Vbeta and 13 Jbeta primers. Sequencing used immunoSEQ multiplex PCR; TCRdb keeps in-frame clones, though not all of them. This table holds around 120,000 clones, around two thirds found once. Study-level points and caveats: For most TCR beta V segments, an earlier analysis put the productive rate at about 90% or about 30% of the time.

This clone appeared a few times. Antigen unknown. The gene calls are TRBV28 and TRBJ2-3, with 7 bases aligning to TRBD2. The specimen sequenced was PBMCs. This receptor was taken from a woman aged 40 to 50 in good health and CMV-seropositive. The CDR3 spells CASSLIRGLGGRGDTQYF. The CDR3 DNA reads as TGTGCCAGCAGTTTAATAAGAGGGTTGGGAGGGCGAGGAGATACGCAGTATTTT.